This TCR beta chain was obtained from a study of Tregs in tolerant kidney transplant recipients. Concerning this clone: Antigen unknown.

Sequenced by immunoSEQ multiplex PCR; TCRdb stores in-frame clones only, minus some. The table lists about 64,000 clones, about 90% of them singletons. Recipients received nonmyeloablative bone marrow transplants from related graft donors, with transient mixed chimerism. Thawed PBMCs were FACS-sorted into unstimulated CD4+CD25+CD127- regulatory T cells, CD4+CD25- non-regulatory cells, CD4 and CD8 cells. Germline CDR1 reads MGHRA; CDR2 reads YSYEKL. The CDR3 length is 18 residues. V was pared by 3 bases and J by 4 bases, with 14 bases of the junction left unmatched. Study results and caveats: Biological reproducibility was not directly addressed, but technical replication error appeared minimal. Expanding Tregs on activated donor B cells appeared to best identify donor-specific TCRbeta clones.

This TCR was sampled from a human patient who received a combined kidney and bone marrow transplant. Among the T cells, some may be from the graft donor. The specimen comprised CD4+ T cells from blood (PBMCs), sampled 6 months after the transplant. The chain combines TRBV4-1 with TRBJ2-2, with 7 bases fitting TRBD1. CDR3 coding DNA: TGCGCCAGCAGCCAGGTCCCTTCAACAGGGGTCCTCACCGGGGAGCTGTTTTTT. Protein sequence: CASSQVPSTGVLTGELFF.